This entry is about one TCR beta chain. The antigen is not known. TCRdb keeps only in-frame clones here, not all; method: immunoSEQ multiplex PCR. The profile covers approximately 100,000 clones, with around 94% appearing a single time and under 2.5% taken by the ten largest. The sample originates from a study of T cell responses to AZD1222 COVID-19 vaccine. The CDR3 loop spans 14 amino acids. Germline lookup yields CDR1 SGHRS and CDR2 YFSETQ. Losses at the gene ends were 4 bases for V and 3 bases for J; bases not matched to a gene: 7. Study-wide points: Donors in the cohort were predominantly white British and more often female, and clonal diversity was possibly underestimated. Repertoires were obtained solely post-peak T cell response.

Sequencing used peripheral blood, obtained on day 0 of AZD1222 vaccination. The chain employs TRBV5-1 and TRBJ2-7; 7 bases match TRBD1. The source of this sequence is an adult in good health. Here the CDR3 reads CASSPWGQNYEQYF. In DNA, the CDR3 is TGCGCCAGCAGCCCGTGGGGACAGAACTACGAGCAGTACTTC.